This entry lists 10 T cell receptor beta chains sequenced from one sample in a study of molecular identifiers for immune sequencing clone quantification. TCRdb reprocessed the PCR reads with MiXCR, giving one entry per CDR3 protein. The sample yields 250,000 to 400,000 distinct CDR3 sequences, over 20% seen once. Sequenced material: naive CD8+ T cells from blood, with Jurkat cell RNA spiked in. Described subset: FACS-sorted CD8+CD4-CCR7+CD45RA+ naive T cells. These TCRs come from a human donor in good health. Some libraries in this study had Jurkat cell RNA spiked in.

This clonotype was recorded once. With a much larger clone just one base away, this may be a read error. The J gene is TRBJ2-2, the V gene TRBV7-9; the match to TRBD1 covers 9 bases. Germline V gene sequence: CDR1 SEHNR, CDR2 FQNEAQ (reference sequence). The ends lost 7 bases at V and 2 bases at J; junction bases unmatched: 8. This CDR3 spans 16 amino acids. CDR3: CASTDGQGTNTGELFF. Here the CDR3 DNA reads TGTGCCAGCACCGACGGACAGGGGACAAACACCGGGGAGCTGTTTTTT.

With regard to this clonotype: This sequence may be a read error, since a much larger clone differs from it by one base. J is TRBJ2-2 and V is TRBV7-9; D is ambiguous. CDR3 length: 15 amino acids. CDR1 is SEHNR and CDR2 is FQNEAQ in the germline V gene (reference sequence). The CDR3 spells CAGSLEVWLAGELFF. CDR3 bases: TGTGCCGGCAGCTTAGAAGTCTGGTTGGCCGGGGAGCTGTTTTTT.

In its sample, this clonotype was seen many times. The CDR3 DNA sequence: TGCAGCGCCAAGGACGTAGATACGCAGTATTTT. It translates to CSAKDVDTQYF. The chain has TRBV29-1 and TRBJ2-3; D gene ambiguous. The V and J ends lost 7 bases and 5 bases respectively, with 10 bases between them. CDR3 size: 11 residues. The germline V gene has CDR1 SQVTM and CDR2 ANQGSEA.

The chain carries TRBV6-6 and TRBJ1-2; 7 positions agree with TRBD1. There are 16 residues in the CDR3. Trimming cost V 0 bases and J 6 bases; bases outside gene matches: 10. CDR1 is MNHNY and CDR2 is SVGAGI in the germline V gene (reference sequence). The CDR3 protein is CASSYSMGGQRHGYTF. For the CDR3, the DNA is TGTGCCAGCAGTTACTCGATGGGGGGACAGCGCCATGGCTACACCTTC.

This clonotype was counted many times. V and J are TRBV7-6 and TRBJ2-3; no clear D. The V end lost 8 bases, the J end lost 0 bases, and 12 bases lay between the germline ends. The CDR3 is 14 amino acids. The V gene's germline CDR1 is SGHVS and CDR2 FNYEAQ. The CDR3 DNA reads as TGTGCCAGCTCCGGATTCCCCAGCACAGATACGCAGTATTTT. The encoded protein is CASSGFPSTDTQYF.

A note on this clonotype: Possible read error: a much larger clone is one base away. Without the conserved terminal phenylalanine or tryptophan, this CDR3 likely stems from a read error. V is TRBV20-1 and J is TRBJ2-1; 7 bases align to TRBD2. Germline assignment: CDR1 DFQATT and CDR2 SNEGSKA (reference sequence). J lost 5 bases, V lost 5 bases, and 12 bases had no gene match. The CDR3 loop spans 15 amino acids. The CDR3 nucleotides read TGCAGTGCTCGACGATTGGCGGGAGAAGACAATGAGCAGTTCTCC. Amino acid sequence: CSARRLAGEDNEQFS.

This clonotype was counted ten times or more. DNA for the CDR3: TGTGCCAGCTCACCTGAGACCGTTACCAGCCAAAACATTCAGTACTTC. It is translated as CASSPETVTSQNIQYF. V gene TRBV18 combines with J gene TRBJ2-4; D unclear. V lost 3 bases, J lost 5 bases, and 17 bases lay in between. There are 16 residues in the CDR3. Germline assignment: CDR1 KGHSH and CDR2 LQKENI.

The CDR3 is CASSSELTQYF. The CDR3 DNA reads TGTGCCAGCAGTTCTGAGTTGACGCAGTATTTT. V is TRBV12-3 or TRBV12-4 and J is TRBJ2-3; D uncertain. The V gene lost 4 bases and the J gene lost 9 bases, with 8 bases spanning the gap. There are 11 residues in the CDR3.

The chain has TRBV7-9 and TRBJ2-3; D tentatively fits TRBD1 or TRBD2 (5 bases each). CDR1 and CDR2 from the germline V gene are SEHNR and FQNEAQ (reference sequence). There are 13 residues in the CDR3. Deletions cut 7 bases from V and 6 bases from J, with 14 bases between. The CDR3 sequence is CASMGPPGDTQYF. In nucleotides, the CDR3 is TGTGCCAGCATGGGACCCCCGGGGGATACGCAGTATTTT.

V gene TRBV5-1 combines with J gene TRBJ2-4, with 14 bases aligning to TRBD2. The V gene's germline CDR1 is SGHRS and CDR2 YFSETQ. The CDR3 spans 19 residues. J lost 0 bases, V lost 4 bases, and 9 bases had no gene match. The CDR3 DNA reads TGCGCCAGCAGCGGAACCGGGACTAGCGGGGGTCTAGCCAAAAACATTCAGTACTTC. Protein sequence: CASSGTGTSGGLAKNIQYF.